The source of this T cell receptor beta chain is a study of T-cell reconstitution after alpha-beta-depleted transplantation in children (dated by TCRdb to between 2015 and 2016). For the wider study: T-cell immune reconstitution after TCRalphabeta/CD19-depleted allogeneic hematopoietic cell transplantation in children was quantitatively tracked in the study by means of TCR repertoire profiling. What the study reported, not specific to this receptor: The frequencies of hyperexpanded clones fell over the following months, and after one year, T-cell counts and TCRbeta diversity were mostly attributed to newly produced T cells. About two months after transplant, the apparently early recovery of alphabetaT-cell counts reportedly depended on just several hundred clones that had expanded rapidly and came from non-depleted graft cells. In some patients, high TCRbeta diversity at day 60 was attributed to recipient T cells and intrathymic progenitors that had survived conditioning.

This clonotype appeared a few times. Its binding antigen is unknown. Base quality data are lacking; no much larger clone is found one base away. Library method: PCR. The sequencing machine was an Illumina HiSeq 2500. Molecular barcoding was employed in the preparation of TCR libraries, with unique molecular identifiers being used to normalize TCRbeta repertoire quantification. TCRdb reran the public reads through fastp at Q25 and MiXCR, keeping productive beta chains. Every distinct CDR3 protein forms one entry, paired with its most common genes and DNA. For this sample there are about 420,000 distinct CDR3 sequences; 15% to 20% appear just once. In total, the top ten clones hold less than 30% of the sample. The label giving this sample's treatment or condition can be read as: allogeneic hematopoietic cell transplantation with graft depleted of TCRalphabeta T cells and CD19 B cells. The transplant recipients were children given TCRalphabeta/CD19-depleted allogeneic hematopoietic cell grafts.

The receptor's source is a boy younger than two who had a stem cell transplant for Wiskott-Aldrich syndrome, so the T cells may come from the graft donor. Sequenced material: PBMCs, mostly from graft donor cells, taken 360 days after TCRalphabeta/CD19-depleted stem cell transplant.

The CDR3 reads CASSQGAVRAVSGTQYF. The nucleotide sequence reads TGCGCCAGCAGCCAAGGAGCGGTCCGGGCGGTCTCAGGTACGCAGTATTTT. The rearrangement combines TRBV4-1 with TRBJ2-3; possibly the D gene is TRBD2, per 5 matching bases. The germline V gene provides CDR1 MGHRA and CDR2 YSYEKL. V loses 1 base of germline sequence and J loses 8 bases, and the interval between the two ends is 22 bases. Including cysteine and phenylalanine, the CDR3 has 17 amino acids. Just the 51-base CDR3 DNA is kept, in frame starting at base 1.